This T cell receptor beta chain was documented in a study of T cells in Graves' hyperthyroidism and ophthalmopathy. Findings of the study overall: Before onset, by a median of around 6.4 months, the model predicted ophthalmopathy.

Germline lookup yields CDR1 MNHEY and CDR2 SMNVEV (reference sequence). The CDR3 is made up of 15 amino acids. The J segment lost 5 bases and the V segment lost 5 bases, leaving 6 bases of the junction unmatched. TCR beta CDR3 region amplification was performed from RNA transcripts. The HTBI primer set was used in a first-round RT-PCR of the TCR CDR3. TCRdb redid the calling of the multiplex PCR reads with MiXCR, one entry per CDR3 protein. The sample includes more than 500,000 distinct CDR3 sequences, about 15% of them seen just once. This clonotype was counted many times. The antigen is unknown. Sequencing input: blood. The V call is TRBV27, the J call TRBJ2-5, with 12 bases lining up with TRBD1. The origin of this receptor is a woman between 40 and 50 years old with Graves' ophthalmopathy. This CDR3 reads CASSPGQGAKETQYF. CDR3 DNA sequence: TGTGCCAGCAGTCCGGGACAGGGGGCAAAGGAGACCCAGTACTTC.